This T cell receptor (beta chain) is from a study of PD-1 blockade in classical Hodgkin lymphoma. Study-level points and caveats: While CD8+ TCR diversity did not rise significantly by C4D1, CD4+ TCR diversity did. Newly diagnosed patients were said to have less baseline TCR diversity than healthy donors did.

TCRdb keeps only in-frame clones here, not all; method: immunoSEQ multiplex PCR. Here the sample spans over 15,000 clones, roughly 80% being singletons. With no exception, relapse followed autologous stem cell transplantation in all patients, and brentuximab vedotin exposure varied. Germline V gene data show CDR1 as SGHTA and CDR2 as FQGTGA. Trimming shortened V by 5 bases and J by 8 bases, and 15 bases separated the two germline ends. The CDR3 has 14 amino acids. About this clone itself: The target antigen is unknown.

The clonotype comes from a human donor with classical Hodgkin lymphoma. Sequenced material: peripheral blood mononuclear cells (PBMCs), taken at baseline. The rearrangement joins TRBV7-3 to TRBJ1-4; D is perhaps TRBD1 (6 bases). Here the CDR3 reads CASSPGAGLEKLFF. The CDR3 DNA reads TGTGCCAGCAGCCCGGGGGCGGGATTAGAAAAACTGTTTTTT.